Below are 32 T cell receptor beta chains sequenced from a single sample in a study of shared clonotypes between healthy human individuals. Sequenced by immunoSEQ multiplex PCR; TCRdb stores in-frame clones only, minus some. The table includes some 1,400,000 clones, around 97% detected once. Sequenced sample: naive CD4+ T cells sorted from blood. Documented subset: CD45RA+ positively selected. All receptors come from a man aged 25-45 years in good health.

This rearrangement joins TRBV19 to TRBJ1-2; 9 nucleotides align to TRBD1. Per the germline V gene, CDR1 is LNHDA and CDR2 is SQIVND (reference sequence). The CDR3 has 14 amino acids. V was pared by 5 bases and J by 4 bases, with 5 bases of the junction left unmatched. In DNA, the CDR3 is TGTGCCAGTAGTCGACAGGGACAGGGCTATGGCTACACCTTC. Residues: CASSRQGQGYGYTF.

This clone was seen only once. The chain uses TRBV9 and TRBJ1-3; 9 nucleotides agree with TRBD1. Unmatched junction bases numbered 2, after V lost 0 bases and J lost 1 base. The length of the CDR3 is 16 residues. CDR1 and CDR2 from the germline V gene are SGDLS and YYNGEE. CDR3 coding DNA: TGTGCCAGCAGCGTAGAAGGGACAGGGTCTGGAAACACCATATATTTT. Its translation is CASSVEGTGSGNTIYF.

This chain joins TRBV15 and TRBJ2-7, with 7 nucleotides matching TRBD1. The CDR3 sequence is 14 residues long. The V and J ends lost 2 bases and 3 bases, in that order; junction bases with no gene match: 4. Germline V CDR1 and CDR2: LNHNV, YYDKDF (reference sequence). The CDR3 DNA reads TGTGCCACCAGCAGACAGGGGGAAGGCTACGAGCAGTACTTC. The encoded protein is CATSRQGEGYEQYF.

This chain joins TRBV25-1 and TRBJ1-4; 7 bases agree with TRBD1. The CDR3 loop spans 15 amino acids. Per the germline V gene, CDR1 is MGHDK and CDR2 is SYGVNS. The ends lost 2 bases at V and 7 bases at J; junction bases unmatched: 7. The CDR3 sequence is CASSEPRGFVEKLFF. Written as DNA, the CDR3 is TGTGCCAGCAGTGAACCCAGGGGGTTCGTTGAAAAACTGTTTTTT.

The chain carries TRBV15 and TRBJ1-1, with D possibly matching TRBD1 (5 bases). This CDR3 has 12 amino acids. V dropped 6 bases and J dropped 0 bases, with 5 bases sitting between them. The germline CDR1 and CDR2 sequences are LNHNV and YYDKDF (reference sequence). In nucleotides, the CDR3 is TGTGCCACCAGGGGGCTGAACACTGAAGCTTTCTTT. This encodes CATRGLNTEAFF.

The V call is TRBV27, the J call TRBJ2-7; D remains unclear. Germline V gives CDR1 MNHEY, CDR2 SMNVEV (reference sequence). The CDR3 runs to 14 residues. The germline V and J ends were trimmed by 6 bases and 2 bases, with 14 bases remaining between them. The CDR3 protein is CASSYRGATYEQYF. In nucleotides, the CDR3 is TGTGCCAGCAGCTACCGAGGAGCTACCTACGAGCAGTACTTC.

The rearrangement uses TRBV5-1 and TRBJ1-4; D is uncertain. The CDR3 totals 13 residues. V was trimmed by 5 bases and J by 4 bases, leaving 9 bases between them. Germline V gene lookup returns CDR1 SGHRS and CDR2 YFSETQ. This CDR3 is CASSSGFNEKLFF. For the CDR3, the DNA is TGCGCCAGCAGTTCCGGCTTTAATGAAAAACTGTTTTTT.

The chain is built from TRBV10-2 and TRBJ2-7, with 8 bases fitting TRBD1. From germline, CDR1 is WSHSY and CDR2 SAAADI. This CDR3 region has 13 residues. With 7 bases clipped from V and 6 bases from J, the junction kept 8 bases outside the gene matches. CDR3 sequence (DNA): TGCGCCAGCACCTTGGACAGGGCGGGCGAGCAGTACTTC. Its translation is CASTLDRAGEQYF.

The rearrangement uses TRBV10-1 and TRBJ2-7; 8 bases fit TRBD2. The V gene end was trimmed by 0 bases and the J gene end by 2 bases; junction bases not matched to a gene: 9. CDR3 length equals 17 residues. The germline gives CDR1 WNHNN, CDR2 SYGVQD (reference sequence). CDR3 loop: CASSESKLVAGTYEQYF. CDR3 DNA sequence: TGCGCCAGCAGTGAGTCTAAGTTGGTAGCGGGAACCTACGAGCAGTACTTC.

A single count supports this clone. The genes are TRBV18 and TRBJ2-1; the match to TRBD2 covers 9 bases. The germline CDR1 and CDR2 sequences are KGHSH and LQKENI. Losses at the gene ends were 6 bases for V and 15 bases for J; bases not matched to a gene: 12. This CDR3 has 13 amino acids. The CDR3 bases are TGTGCCAGCTCGTTCAAACGTAGCGGGAGTGCGTTCTTC. It encodes CASSFKRSGSAFF.

The V gene is TRBV5-1, the J gene TRBJ2-7; D is possibly TRBD1 (6 bases). The CDR3 consists of 15 residues. V lost 4 bases and J lost 2, with 16 bases in between. CDR1 and CDR2 (germline): SGHRS, YFSETQ. Here the CDR3 DNA reads TGCGCCAGCAGCGTACAGGGCCAGGATACCTACGAGCAGTACTTC. The encoded protein is CASSVQGQDTYEQYF.

The chain uses TRBV15 and TRBJ1-2; TRBD1 matches at 10 bases. V was pared by 1 base and J by 3 bases, with 2 bases of the junction left unmatched. Germline lookup yields CDR1 LNHNV and CDR2 YYDKDF (reference sequence). The CDR3 has 15 residues. In DNA form, the CDR3 reads TGTGCCACCAGCAGAGGACAGGGGGCGGACTATGGCTACACCTTC. Translated: CATSRGQGADYGYTF.

The J gene is TRBJ2-1, the V gene TRBV7-8; D not certain. V was shortened by 5 bases and J by 0 bases, with 8 bases between the two germline ends. CDR1 and CDR2 (germline): SGHVS, FQNEAQ. This CDR3 is 14 amino acids long. This CDR3 reads CASSPPSSYNEQFF. The CDR3 DNA is TGTGCCAGCAGCCCCCCGAGCTCCTACAATGAGCAGTTCTTC.

Details on this clone: This sample also contains other DNA sequences that code for the same CDR3. The chain combines TRBV11-2 with TRBJ2-1; D gene unclear. Germline loops: CDR1 SGHAT, CDR2 FQNNGV. Trimming took off 2 bases at V and 2 bases at J, with 1 base between the two ends. CDR3 length equals 12 residues. The CDR3 region has the DNA TGTGCCAGCAGCTTACCCTACAATGAGCAGTTCTTC. Protein product: CASSLPYNEQFF.

This rearrangement joins TRBV6-5 to TRBJ1-2, with D possibly being TRBD1 (5 bases). The CDR3 covers 14 residues. V was pared by 5 bases and J by 4 bases, with 14 bases between. CDR1 is MNHEY, CDR2 SVGAGI, per germline. CDR3 sequence reads: CASSPPGTAYGYTF. Here the CDR3 DNA reads TGTGCCAGCAGTCCCCCCGGGACTGCCTATGGCTACACCTTC.

The DNA of the CDR3 is TGTGCCAGCAGTGTAGCGGGAGGGACTAGCACAGATACGCAGTATTTT. It codes for CASSVAGGTSTDTQYF. The V gene is TRBV6-1, the J gene TRBJ2-3, with 11 positions matching TRBD2. Per the germline V gene, CDR1 is MNHNS and CDR2 is SASEGT. The CDR3 length is 16 residues. With 4 bases clipped from V and 0 bases from J, the junction kept 3 bases outside the gene matches.

The chain couples TRBV6-6 to TRBJ1-4; D not resolved. The length of the CDR3 is 14 residues. The V end was cut by 2 bases, the J end by 5 bases, with 9 bases between. Germline-derived CDR1 and CDR2 are MNHNY and SVGAGI (reference sequence). DNA of the CDR3: TGTGCCAGCAGTTACGGTCAGAAAAATGAAAAACTGTTTTTT. Encoded protein: CASSYGQKNEKLFF.

The V call is TRBV14, the J call TRBJ2-4, with D possibly matching TRBD2 (6 bases). Germline CDR1 reads SGHDN; CDR2 reads FVKESK. Trimming removed 4 bases at V and 3 bases at J, with 16 bases between. This CDR3 spans 16 amino acids. The CDR3 coding sequence is TGTGCCAGCAGCCCACAGAGGAGGGGAGGCAAAAACATTCAGTACTTC. Translated, it gives CASSPQRRGGKNIQYF.

In the case of this clone: In the same sample, other DNA sequences code for this CDR3. The CDR3 is CSARQDNEQFF. The CDR3 DNA is TGCAGTGCTAGACAAGACAATGAGCAGTTCTTC. The chain carries TRBV20-1 and TRBJ2-1, with D unclear. Germline values: CDR1 DFQATT, CDR2 SNEGSKA (reference sequence). Trimming pared 2 bases from V and 5 bases from J, leaving 4 bases between. This CDR3 spans 11 amino acids.

The chain couples TRBV15 to TRBJ2-7; the D is unclear. The germline CDR1 and CDR2 sequences are LNHNV and YYDKDF (reference sequence). Trimming pared 0 bases from V and 5 bases from J, leaving 20 bases between. CDR3 size: 17 residues. In DNA form, the CDR3 reads TGTGCCACCAGCAGAGATTCCGAGCGCGTGGGTACCCACGAGCAGTACTTC. Amino acids: CATSRDSERVGTHEQYF.

This clone came up a few times. The V and J genes are TRBV29-1 and TRBJ1-2; no firm D call. The CDR3 has 13 residues. Per germline, CDR1 SQVTM and CDR2 ANQGSEA. Deletions cut 5 bases from V and 4 bases from J, with 14 bases between. The CDR3 nucleotides are TGCAGCGTTTATGATGACCTCCCCTATGGCTACACCTTC. Its protein is CSVYDDLPYGYTF.

J is TRBJ2-1 and V is TRBV7-2, with 9 bases that match TRBD2. CDR1 SGHTA and CDR2 FQGNSA come from the germline V gene. The ends lost 5 bases at V and 2 bases at J; junction bases unmatched: 7. The CDR3 totals 16 residues. The CDR3, as DNA: TGTGCCAGCAGCGCCCGACTAGCGGAAACCTACAATGAGCAGTTCTTC. This codes for CASSARLAETYNEQFF.

The genes are TRBV4-1 and TRBJ2-4; possibly TRBD2 for D (5 bases). Trimming cost V 3 bases and J 5 bases, with 17 bases left between them. Germline CDR1 is MGHRA and CDR2 is YSYEKL. This CDR3 is built from 16 residues. The CDR3 reads CASSHLGRAGQNIQYF. CDR3 bases: TGCGCCAGCAGCCACCTAGGCCGGGCGGGCCAAAACATTCAGTACTTC.

The chain's CDR3 is CASSITGSPDTQYF. The CDR3 DNA reads as TGTGCCAGTAGTATTACCGGGAGCCCCGATACGCAGTATTTT. The chain is built from TRBV19 and TRBJ2-3; D perhaps matches TRBD2 (6 bases). This CDR3 has 14 residues. CDR1 and CDR2 (germline): LNHDA, SQIVND (reference sequence). Trimming stripped 3 bases from V and 6 bases from J, with 13 bases between.

This chain joins TRBV10-2 and TRBJ1-5, with D possibly being TRBD1 (5 bases). V lost 9 bases and J lost 0, with 18 bases in between. The CDR3 totals 16 residues. Germline values: CDR1 WSHSY, CDR2 SAAADI. The CDR3 coding sequence is TGCGCCAGATCAGGGTCCATCCTTTATAGCAATCAGCCCCAGCATTTT. Translating it yields CARSGSILYSNQPQHF.

The DNA of the CDR3 is TGTGCCAGCACCACCCCGACGGCGGGAGGGAGGGAGACCCAGTACTTC. This translates into CASTTPTAGGRETQYF. J is TRBJ2-5 and V is TRBV5-5; TRBD2 aligns across 9 bases. V dropped 6 bases and J dropped 5; count of bases not matched to a gene: 14. Germline CDR1 is SGHKS and CDR2 is YYEKEE (reference sequence). The length of the CDR3 is 16 residues.

The V and J genes are TRBV5-6 and TRBJ2-7, with 9 nucleotides matching TRBD1. CDR1 is SGHDT and CDR2 is YYEEEE in the germline V gene. CDR3 size: 16 residues. J was trimmed by 4 bases and V by 5 bases; bases with no gene match: 13. CDR3 loop: CASSPRTGTGSYEQYF. The CDR3, as DNA: TGTGCCAGCAGTCCCAGAACCGGGACAGGGTCTTACGAGCAGTACTTC.

This clone was recorded once. The V gene is TRBV27, the J gene TRBJ2-5, with D possibly matching TRBD2 (6 bases). V was pared by 0 bases and J by 10 bases, with 18 bases between. The CDR3 sequence is 15 residues long. The V gene's germline CDR1 is MNHEY and CDR2 SMNVEV (reference sequence). The DNA for the CDR3 is TGTGCCAGCAGTTTATCGTTGTCAGTTCCGGGGGACCAGTACTTC. It encodes CASSLSLSVPGDQYF.

This clone appeared a few times. The V call is TRBV7-2, the J call TRBJ2-2, with 7 bases that match TRBD1. The CDR3 has 17 amino acids. Trimming at V came to 3 bases and at J to 2 bases, leaving 9 bases not matched to a gene. Germline values: CDR1 SGHTA, CDR2 FQGNSA. CDR3 residues: CASSLTWTGFNTGELFF. CDR3 nucleotides: TGTGCCAGCAGCTTGACCTGGACAGGTTTTAACACCGGGGAGCTGTTTTTT. Together with reference TRBV7-2 and TRBJ2-2, the CDR3 gives the full variable domain: GAGVSQSPSNKVTEKGKDVELRCDPISGHTALYWYRQSLGQGLEFLIYFQGNSAPDKSGLPSDRFSAERTGGSVSTLTIQRTQQEDSAVYLCASSLTWTGFNTGELFFGEGSRLTVL.

The chain combines TRBV9 with TRBJ2-7; 8 nucleotides align to TRBD2. Germline V gene lookup returns CDR1 SGDLS and CDR2 YYNGEE. V was clipped by 3 bases and J by 0 bases; unmatched bases: 5. The CDR3 runs 15 residues. CDR3 nucleotides: TGTGCCAGCAGCGAAACTAGCGGTAGCTCCTACGAGCAGTACTTC. It is translated as CASSETSGSSYEQYF. Supplemented by reference TRBV9 and TRBJ2-7, the full variable domain reads DSGVTQTPKHLITATGQRVTLRCSPRSGDLSVYWYQQSLDQGLQFLIQYYNGEERAKGNILERFSAQQFPDLHSELNLSSLELGDSALYFCASSETSGSSYEQYFGPGTRLTVT.

Concerning this clone itself: Relative to the germline gene, one junction end is altered; a read error may explain this. The same CDR3 can be traced to other DNA sequences in this sample. The DNA for the CDR3 is TGTGCTAGCAGCTCGGGACTAGCGGGAGTTGGTGAGCAGTTCTTC. Translation: CASSSGLAGVGEQFF. This rearrangement joins TRBV7-7 to TRBJ2-1, with TRBD2 matching over 14 bases. The CDR3 totals 15 residues. Germline CDR1 and CDR2: SSHAT and FNYEAQ (reference sequence).

The chain couples TRBV13 to TRBJ2-1; D remains unclear. V lost 3 bases and J lost 0, with 9 bases in between. CDR1 and CDR2 (germline): PRHDT, FYEKMQ (reference sequence). This CDR3 region has 15 residues. In DNA form, the CDR3 reads TGTGCCAGCAGCTTGGGTTCAGCCTCCTACAATGAGCAGTTCTTC. Its translation: CASSLGSASYNEQFF.